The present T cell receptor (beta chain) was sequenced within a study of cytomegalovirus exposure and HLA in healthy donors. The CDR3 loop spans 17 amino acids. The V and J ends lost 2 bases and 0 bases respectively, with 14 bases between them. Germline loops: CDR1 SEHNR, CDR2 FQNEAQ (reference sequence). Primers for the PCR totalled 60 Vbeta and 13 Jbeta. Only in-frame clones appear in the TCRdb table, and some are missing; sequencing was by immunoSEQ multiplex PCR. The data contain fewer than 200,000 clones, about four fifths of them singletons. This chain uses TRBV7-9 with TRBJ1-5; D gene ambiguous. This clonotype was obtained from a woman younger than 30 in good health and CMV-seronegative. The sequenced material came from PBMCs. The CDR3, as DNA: TGTGCCAGCAGCTTATTCCCATCCACCTATAGCAATCAGCCCCAGCATTTT. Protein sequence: CASSLFPSTYSNQPQHF. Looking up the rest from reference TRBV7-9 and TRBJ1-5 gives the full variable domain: DTGVSQNPRHKITKRGQNVTFRCDPISEHNRLYWYRQTLGQGPEFLTYFQNEAQLEKSRLLSDRFSAERPKGSFSTLEIQRTEQGDSAMYLCASSLFPSTYSNQPQHFGDGTRLSIL.